This T cell receptor beta chain emerged from a study of blood T cell repertoires in COVID-19. This CDR3 is built from 13 residues. The ends lost 3 bases at V and 7 bases at J; junction bases unmatched: 3. CDR1 and CDR2 from the germline V gene are GTSNPN and SVGIG (reference sequence). The table came from immunoSEQ multiplex PCR; TCRdb's copy has only in-frame clones and leaves some out. The sample contains 150,000 to 200,000 clones, 80% to 90% of which appear only once. The TCR originated in a man aged 55-75 years with acute or convalescent COVID-19. The chain uses TRBV30 and TRBJ1-6; 7 bases match TRBD1. The sample comprised peripheral blood. The CDR3 sequence is CAWSEDRNSPLHF. CDR3 bases: TGTGCCTGGAGCGAGGACAGGAATTCACCCCTCCACTTT.